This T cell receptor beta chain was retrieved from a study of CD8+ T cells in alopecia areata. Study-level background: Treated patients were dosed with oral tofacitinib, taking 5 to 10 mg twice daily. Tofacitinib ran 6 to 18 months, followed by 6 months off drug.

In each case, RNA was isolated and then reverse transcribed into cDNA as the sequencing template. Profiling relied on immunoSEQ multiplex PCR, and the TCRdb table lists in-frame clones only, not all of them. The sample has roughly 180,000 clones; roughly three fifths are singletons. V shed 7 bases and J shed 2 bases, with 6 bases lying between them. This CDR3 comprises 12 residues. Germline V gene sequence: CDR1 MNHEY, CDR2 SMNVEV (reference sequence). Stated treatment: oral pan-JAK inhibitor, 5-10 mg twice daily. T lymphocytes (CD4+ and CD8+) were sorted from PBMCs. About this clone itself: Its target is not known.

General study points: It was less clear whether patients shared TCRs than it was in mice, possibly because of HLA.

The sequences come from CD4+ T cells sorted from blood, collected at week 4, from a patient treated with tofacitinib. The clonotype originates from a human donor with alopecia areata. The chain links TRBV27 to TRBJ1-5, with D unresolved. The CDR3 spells CASKFGNQPQHF. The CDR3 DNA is TGTGCCAGCAAATTCGGCAATCAGCCCCAGCATTTT.